These 12 T cell receptor beta chains originate from one sample sequenced in a study of cytomegalovirus exposure and HLA in healthy donors. The PCR was carried out with 60 Vbeta primers and 13 Jbeta primers. Libraries were prepared by immunoSEQ multiplex PCR; TCRdb keeps only in-frame clonotypes and omits some of them. This sample has under 200,000 clones, with approximately 71% found just once. The sample consisted of PBMCs. These receptors came from a male donor in good health and CMV-seronegative.

The rearrangement uses TRBV7-9 and TRBJ2-3; 7 positions match TRBD2. Germline CDR1 SEHNR, CDR2 FQNEAQ (reference sequence). This CDR3 is built from 12 residues. J lost 3 bases, V lost 8 bases, and 2 bases had no gene match. CDR3 protein: CASGGETDTQYF. The CDR3 bases are TGTGCCAGCGGGGGGGAGACAGATACGCAGTATTTT.

The chain joins TRBV5-1 to TRBJ2-7, with 9 positions matching TRBD2. This CDR3 is 16 amino acids long. CDR1 and CDR2 (germline): SGHRS, YFSETQ. V dropped 4 bases and J dropped 1; count of bases not matched to a gene: 9. The CDR3 coding sequence is TGCGCCAGCAGCCCCCCGTGGACTAGCGATTCCTACGAGCAGTACTTC. It yields the protein CASSPPWTSDSYEQYF.

The chain combines TRBV18 with TRBJ1-1; 7 nucleotides agree with TRBD1. The CDR3 covers 14 residues. The ends lost 6 bases at V and 2 bases at J; junction bases unmatched: 6. The germline V gene has CDR1 KGHSH and CDR2 LQKENI. Here the CDR3 DNA reads TGTGCCAGCTCCCAAGGGACAGTTAACACTGAAGCTTTCTTT. This translates into CASSQGTVNTEAFF.

Worth noting for this clone: Other DNA variants within this sample encode the same CDR3. The V gene is TRBV7-2, the J gene TRBJ1-1; possibly TRBD1 for D (6 bases). Trimming stripped 3 bases from V and 1 base from J, with 6 bases between. Germline values: CDR1 SGHTA, CDR2 FQGNSA. CDR3 length: 13 amino acids. CDR3 DNA: TGTGCCAGCAGCTTGGGACAGAACACTGAAGCTTTCTTT. Translation gives CASSLGQNTEAFF.

The rearrangement links TRBV7-3 to TRBJ2-1, with 9 bases identical to TRBD2. This CDR3 region has 15 residues. Trimming removed 5 bases from V and 9 bases from J; junction bases left unmatched: 11. Germline CDR1 is SGHTA and CDR2 is FQGTGA. The CDR3 sequence is CASSPRTSGLGEQFF. The CDR3 nucleotides read TGTGCCAGCAGCCCTCGCACTAGCGGGTTAGGTGAGCAGTTCTTC. The full variable domain, its missing parts supplied by reference TRBV7-3 and TRBJ2-1, is GAGVSQTPSNKVTEKGKYVELRCDPISGHTALYWYRQSLGQGPEFLIYFQGTGAADDSGLPNDRFFAVRPEGSVSTLKIQRTERGDSAVYLCASSPRTSGLGEQFFGPGTRLTVL.

The chain has TRBV5-6 and TRBJ1-4; D may be TRBD1 (6 bases). The V end lost 2 bases, the J end lost 5 bases, and 7 bases lay between the germline ends. This CDR3 region has 13 residues. CDR1 is SGHDT, CDR2 YYEEEE, per germline. The CDR3 DNA sequence: TGTGCCAGCAGCTTTAGGGGGAATGAAAAACTGTTTTTT. This translates into CASSFRGNEKLFF.

The chain employs TRBV4-3 and TRBJ2-3; 7 bases are shared with TRBD1. The V and J ends lost 7 bases and 14 bases, in that order; junction bases with no gene match: 15. The CDR3 loop spans 13 amino acids. CDR1 and CDR2 (germline): LGHNA, YSLEER. The CDR3 bases are TGCGCCAGCAACCCCCACCGGACAGGCGTCGGGTATTTT. Its translation is CASNPHRTGVGYF.

The rearrangement joins TRBV6-6 to TRBJ2-1; weak D call: TRBD1 (6 bases). Germline CDR1 reads MNHNY; CDR2 reads SVGAGI (reference sequence). The CDR3 has 15 amino acids. Trimming took 10 bases from V and 7 from J, leaving 23 bases between them. CDR3 DNA: TGTGCCACCTTTGACTGGACAGCCCCGGGGAATGAGCAGTTCTTC. It codes for CATFDWTAPGNEQFF.

This rearrangement joins TRBV6-5 to TRBJ1-3; D is undetermined. Germline lookup yields CDR1 MNHEY and CDR2 SVGAGI. Trimming left V 6 bases short and J 0 bases short, with 9 bases between. This CDR3 region has 14 residues. In DNA form, the CDR3 reads TGTGCCAGCAGGGAGGTCTACTCTGGAAACACCATATATTTT. It is translated as CASREVYSGNTIYF.

This chain uses TRBV5-1 with TRBJ2-1, with 11 bases identical to TRBD2. Looked up from germline, CDR1 is SGHRS and CDR2 is YFSETQ. J was trimmed by 4 bases and V by 4 bases; bases with no gene match: 4. The CDR3 spans 15 residues. The CDR3 reads CASSPTSGNYNEQFF. The CDR3 DNA is TGCGCCAGCAGCCCGACTAGCGGGAATTACAATGAGCAGTTCTTC.

V gene TRBV4-1 combines with J gene TRBJ1-6, with a weak D call TRBD1 (6 bases). Germline V gene sequence: CDR1 MGHRA, CDR2 YSYEKL. The V and J ends lost 3 bases and 10 bases respectively, with 16 bases between them. The CDR3 loop spans 15 amino acids. CDR3 DNA sequence: TGCGCCAGCAGCCATCCCAGGGGAAGGGCGTCACCCCTCCACTTT. Residues: CASSHPRGRASPLHF.

J is TRBJ2-7 and V is TRBV25-1; D remains ambiguous. This CDR3 spans 13 amino acids. Trimming left V 2 bases short and J 3 bases short, with 8 bases between. CDR1 MGHDK and CDR2 SYGVNS come from the germline V gene. In DNA form, the CDR3 reads TGTGCCAGCAGTGAAGGGCCGTTCTACGAGCAGTACTTC. Protein sequence: CASSEGPFYEQYF.